Below, 32 T cell receptor beta chains from the same sample are listed, as sequenced in a study of cytomegalovirus exposure and HLA in healthy donors. Use of 60 Vbeta and 13 Jbeta primers characterized the PCR. Assay used: immunoSEQ multiplex PCR; TCRdb lists only in-frame clones, some missing. Of approximately 140,000 clones in the sample, approximately 82% were seen once. Sequencing was done on a sample of PBMCs. The receptor source for this set is a woman in her forties in good health and CMV-seronegative.

V gene TRBV11-2 combines with J gene TRBJ2-7; TRBD2 is a possible D gene (5 bases). This CDR3 region has 14 residues. The V and J ends lost 6 bases and 3 bases respectively, with 15 bases between them. In germline, CDR1 is SGHAT, CDR2 FQNNGV. Here the CDR3 reads CASSGAGVHYEQYF. The CDR3 nucleotides read TGTGCCAGCAGTGGTGCCGGGGTCCACTACGAGCAGTACTTC.

CDR3 in amino acids: CASSLDIQGSDTQYF. For the CDR3, the DNA is TGCGCCAGCAGCTTGGATATACAGGGCTCAGATACGCAGTATTTT. J is TRBJ2-3 and V is TRBV5-1; D possibly corresponds to TRBD1 (6 bases). Per the germline V gene, CDR1 is SGHRS and CDR2 is YFSETQ. V gave up 0 bases and J gave up 4 bases, with 12 bases separating them. CDR3 length: 15 amino acids.

The V gene is TRBV28, the J gene TRBJ2-5; TRBD2 aligns across 11 bases. CDR1 is MDHEN, CDR2 SYDVKM, per germline. V gave up 4 bases and J gave up 1 base; unmatched junction bases: 11. The CDR3 runs to 18 residues. In DNA, the CDR3 is TGTGCCAGCAGTTACCTTAGCGGGAGGGGAGGTTCCCAAGAGACCCAGTACTTC. Amino acids: CASSYLSGRGGSQETQYF.

The rearrangement uses TRBV2 and TRBJ2-7; TRBD2 agrees at 7 bases. The length of the CDR3 is 15 residues. J gave up 0 bases and V 1 base, and 3 bases lay outside the gene matches. Germline CDR1 and CDR2: SNHLY and FYNNEI. The CDR3 sequence is CASSEGAGSSYEQYF. As DNA, the CDR3 is TGTGCCAGCAGTGAAGGAGCGGGATCCTCCTACGAGCAGTACTTC.

The J gene is TRBJ1-1, the V gene TRBV7-9, with 8 bases lining up with TRBD1. The CDR3 loop spans 19 amino acids. Trimming took 1 base from V and 0 from J; bases not matched to a gene: 13. CDR1 and CDR2 from the germline V gene are SEHNR and FQNEAQ (reference sequence). This CDR3 is CASSLDGQGQGKLNTEAFF. The DNA for the CDR3 is TGTGCCAGCAGCTTAGATGGCCAAGGACAGGGAAAGCTGAACACTGAAGCTTTCTTT.

The chain combines TRBV11-1 with TRBJ2-1, with 10 bases identical to TRBD1. Germline V CDR1 and CDR2: SGHAT, FQDESV (reference sequence). The V gene end was trimmed by 2 bases and the J gene end by 5 bases; junction bases not matched to a gene: 3. The CDR3 spans 15 residues. For the CDR3, the DNA is TGTGCCAGCAGCTTATGGGACAGGGGAGACAATGAGCAGTTCTTC. Encoded protein: CASSLWDRGDNEQFF. The whole variable domain, filled in from reference TRBV11-1 and TRBJ2-1, reads EAEVAQSPRYKITEKSQAVAFWCDPISGHATLYWYRQILGQGPELLVQFQDESVVDDSQLPKDRFSAERLKGVDSTLKIQPAELGDSAMYLCASSLWDRGDNEQFFGPGTRLTVL.

The V call is TRBV5-1, the J call TRBJ2-7; TRBD1 aligns across 8 bases. The CDR3 is 17 residues long. With 4 bases clipped from V and 1 base from J, the junction kept 13 bases outside the gene matches. CDR1 SGHRS and CDR2 YFSETQ come from the germline V gene. For the CDR3, the DNA is TGCGCCAGCAGCCCCCTCGTCGGGACAGGAAGATCCTACGAGCAGTACTTC. It is translated as CASSPLVGTGRSYEQYF.

The CDR3: CASSPEESYEQYF. The CDR3 nucleotides read TGTGCCAGCAGCCCAGAGGAGTCCTACGAGCAGTACTTC. V usage is TRBV9 and J usage is TRBJ2-7; D remains ambiguous. Trimming stripped 4 bases from V and 1 base from J, with 9 bases between. The CDR3 is 13 amino acids. Germline values: CDR1 SGDLS, CDR2 YYNGEE.

The V gene is TRBV27, the J gene TRBJ2-5; TRBD1 might be the D (5 bases). The CDR3 consists of 13 residues. Germline CDR1 and CDR2: MNHEY and SMNVEV (reference sequence). V lost 5 bases and J 4 bases, leaving 11 bases between the germline ends. The CDR3 region has the DNA TGTGCCAGCAGTCCAGGGTTTCGAGAGACCCAGTACTTC. This gives the protein CASSPGFRETQYF.

The chain links TRBV5-5 to TRBJ2-2; 9 positions match TRBD1. Germline V CDR1 and CDR2: SGHKS, YYEKEE (reference sequence). V was clipped by 4 bases and J by 4 bases; unmatched bases: 11. The CDR3 has 17 amino acids. In DNA, the CDR3 is TGTGCCAGCAGCCTCATGGGACAGGGAGTGGGCACCGGGGAGCTGTTTTTT. This sequence encodes CASSLMGQGVGTGELFF. Combining the CDR3 with reference TRBV5-5 and TRBJ2-2 gives the whole variable domain DAGVTQSPTHLIKTRGQQVTLRCSPISGHKSVSWYQQVLGQGPQFIFQYYEKEERGRGNFPDRFSARQFPNYSSELNVNALLLGDSALYLCASSLMGQGVGTGELFFGEGSRLTVL.

This chain links TRBV9 with TRBJ2-2; TRBD2 matches 13 bases. Trimming removed 3 bases from V and 4 bases from J; junction bases left unmatched: 0. The germline CDR1 and CDR2 sequences are SGDLS and YYNGEE. CDR3 length: 15 residues. The CDR3 reads CASSGLAGGTGELFF. The CDR3 DNA is TGTGCCAGCAGCGGACTAGCGGGAGGCACCGGGGAGCTGTTTTTT.

This clone was found a few times. The rearrangement uses TRBV7-7 and TRBJ2-2; possible D gene TRBD1, 5 bases. Trimming shortened V by 3 bases and J by 2 bases, and 10 bases separated the two germline ends. This CDR3 comprises 15 residues. CDR1 SSHAT and CDR2 FNYEAQ come from the germline V gene (reference sequence). CDR3 DNA: TGTGCCAGCAGCTTGGTAAGGGGAAACACCGGGGAGCTGTTTTTT. Amino acid sequence: CASSLVRGNTGELFF.

This rearrangement joins TRBV15 to TRBJ1-5; D call uncertain. Trimming removed 5 bases from V and 0 bases from J, with 8 bases in between. CDR1 is LNHNV and CDR2 is YYDKDF in the germline V gene (reference sequence). There are 14 residues in the CDR3. The CDR3 DNA reads TGTGCCACCAGCGCTCACAGTAGCAATCAGCCCCAGCATTTT. Protein: CATSAHSSNQPQHF.

This clone was recorded a few times. This chain uses TRBV5-4 with TRBJ2-7; TRBD2 matches 9 bases. The CDR3 extends over 15 amino acids. The ends lost 3 bases at V and 2 bases at J; junction bases unmatched: 6. CDR1 SGHNT and CDR2 YYREEE come from the germline V gene (reference sequence). The CDR3 reads CASSSGTSLAYEQYF. The CDR3 nucleotides are TGTGCCAGCAGCTCCGGGACTAGCCTCGCCTACGAGCAGTACTTC.

Concerning this clone itself: The junction does not match germline at one end; this may be a read error. The chain joins TRBV7-9 to TRBJ2-7, with D possibly being TRBD2 (5 bases). The CDR3 has 16 amino acids. Germline CDR1 is SEHNR and CDR2 is FQNEAQ (reference sequence). The CDR3 sequence is CSSSLIGGFEADEQYF. CDR3 sequence (DNA): TGTTCCAGCAGCCTGATTGGAGGATTCGAAGCGGACGAGCAGTACTTC. The whole variable domain, filled in from reference TRBV7-9 and TRBJ2-7, reads DTGVSQNPRHKITKRGQNVTFRCDPISEHNRLYWYRQTLGQGPEFLTYFQNEAQLEKSRLLSDRFSAERPKGSFSTLEIQRTEQGDSAMYLCSSSLIGGFEADEQYFGPGTRLTVT.

V gene TRBV5-1 combines with J gene TRBJ2-5; 10 bases are a match to TRBD2. The V gene end was trimmed by 2 bases and the J gene end by 5 bases; junction bases not matched to a gene: 6. Germline loops: CDR1 SGHRS, CDR2 YFSETQ. The CDR3 consists of 15 residues. DNA for the CDR3: TGCGCCAGCAGCTTCCTAGCGGGAGTGCCTGAGACCCAGTACTTC. This gives the protein CASSFLAGVPETQYF.

V is TRBV7-2 and J is TRBJ2-7; no firm D call. CDR1 and CDR2 (germline): SGHTA, FQGNSA. CDR3 length equals 12 residues. Trimming shortened V by 5 bases and J by 0 bases, and 5 bases separated the two germline ends. The CDR3 loop reads CASSASSYEQYF. In nucleotides, the CDR3 is TGTGCCAGCAGCGCCAGCTCCTACGAGCAGTACTTC. Supplemented by reference TRBV7-2 and TRBJ2-7, the full variable domain reads GAGVSQSPSNKVTEKGKDVELRCDPISGHTALYWYRQSLGQGLEFLIYFQGNSAPDKSGLPSDRFSAERTGGSVSTLTIQRTQQEDSAVYLCASSASSYEQYFGPGTRLTVT.

The rearrangement links TRBV28 to TRBJ2-3; D is unresolved. The CDR3 sequence is 13 residues long. V shed 2 bases and J shed 3 bases, with 6 bases lying between them. Germline CDR1 and CDR2: MDHEN and SYDVKM. The CDR3 region is CASSLPPTDTQYF. CDR3 DNA sequence: TGTGCCAGCAGTTTACCCCCAACAGATACGCAGTATTTT. Looking up the rest from reference TRBV28 and TRBJ2-3 gives the full variable domain: DVKVTQSSRYLVKRTGEKVFLECVQDMDHENMFWYRQDPGLGLRLIYFSYDVKMKEKGDIPEGYSVSREKKERFSLILESASTNQTSMYLCASSLPPTDTQYFGPGTRLTVL.

The rearrangement uses TRBV5-1 and TRBJ1-5; D not resolved. CDR1 SGHRS and CDR2 YFSETQ come from the germline V gene. Deletions cut 4 bases from V and 0 bases from J, with 11 bases between. The CDR3 runs 15 residues. CDR3 residues: CASSPNTDSNQPQHF. The CDR3 DNA follows: TGCGCCAGCAGCCCCAACACAGATAGCAATCAGCCCCAGCATTTT.

This chain connects TRBV7-8 to TRBJ2-7, with D unclear. V dropped 1 base and J dropped 6 bases, with 16 bases sitting between them. CDR1 and CDR2 from the germline V gene are SGHVS and FQNEAQ. There are 15 residues in the CDR3. As DNA, the CDR3 is TGTGCCAGCAGCTTAGTATTCGAGCCTAACGGCGAGCAGTACTTC. Its translation is CASSLVFEPNGEQYF.

V is TRBV6-6 and J is TRBJ1-2, with 8 bases aligning to TRBD1. The germline V gene encodes CDR1 MNHNY and CDR2 SVGAGI (reference sequence). The CDR3 covers 15 residues. Losses at the gene ends were 0 bases for V and 6 bases for J; bases not matched to a gene: 6. CDR3 coding DNA: TGTGCCAGCAGTTACTCGACAGGGGATCGGAATGGCTACACCTTC. Its protein product is CASSYSTGDRNGYTF.

The chain recombines TRBV6-5 with TRBJ1-5; D gene unclear. This CDR3 region has 13 residues. V lost 5 bases and J 3 bases, leaving 8 bases between the germline ends. CDR1 is MNHEY and CDR2 is SVGAGI in the germline V gene. The CDR3 nucleotides read TGTGCCAGCAGTAACAGTTTCAATCAGCCCCAGCATTTT. Translation: CASSNSFNQPQHF.

The chain combines TRBV11-3 with TRBJ2-1; 9 bases fit TRBD2. Germline-derived CDR1 and CDR2 are SGHNT and YENEEA. Losses at the gene ends were 5 bases for V and 9 bases for J; bases not matched to a gene: 11. This CDR3 is built from 15 residues. The CDR3 DNA sequence: TGTGCCAGCAGCCCTGGGTCTAGCGGGAAAGTTGAGCAGTTCTTC. Its translation: CASSPGSSGKVEQFF.

V and J are TRBV28 and TRBJ1-5; TRBD1 aligns across 7 bases. CDR3 length: 14 amino acids. The trim removed 6 bases at V and 5 bases at J, leaving 7 bases unmatched. Germline V gene sequence: CDR1 MDHEN, CDR2 SYDVKM. The CDR3: CASSFGTVDQPQHF. The CDR3 DNA is TGTGCCAGCAGCTTCGGGACAGTAGATCAGCCCCAGCATTTT.

The V gene is TRBV28, the J gene TRBJ2-5, with 8 positions matching TRBD1. V trimming: 4 bases; J trimming: 2 bases; junction bases outside the gene matches: 15. Germline V gene lookup returns CDR1 MDHEN and CDR2 SYDVKM. The CDR3 extends over 18 amino acids. The CDR3 DNA reads TGTGCCAGCAGTTCCTCCCTTGGGACAGGTCGACGGCAAGAGACCCAGTACTTC. Protein product: CASSSSLGTGRRQETQYF.

The chain joins TRBV5-1 to TRBJ2-1; 7 nucleotides line up with TRBD1. V was pared by 6 bases and J by 7 bases, with 7 bases of the junction left unmatched. Germline assignment: CDR1 SGHRS and CDR2 YFSETQ. This CDR3 is 13 amino acids long. CDR3 coding DNA: TGCGCCAGCAAGACAGGGAAATCGAATGAGCAGTTCTTC. Translated: CASKTGKSNEQFF.

The chain couples TRBV19 to TRBJ2-7; the D gene is possibly TRBD2 (5 bases). Trimming took off 2 bases at V and 2 bases at J, with 7 bases between the two ends. The CDR3 is made up of 13 amino acids. Germline CDR1 reads LNHDA; CDR2 reads SQIVND (reference sequence). CDR3 in DNA: TGTGCCAGTAGTATACGGGATACCTACGAGCAGTACTTC. Amino acid sequence: CASSIRDTYEQYF.

The gene calls are TRBV7-2 and TRBJ2-5, with a tentative D call TRBD1 (6 bases). V gave up 5 bases and J gave up 5 bases, with 15 bases separating them. Germline V gives CDR1 SGHTA, CDR2 FQGNSA. The CDR3 runs to 14 residues. The CDR3 here is CASSPGQLGETQYF. The CDR3 bases are TGTGCCAGCAGCCCAGGACAGTTGGGGGAGACCCAGTACTTC.

The chain is built from TRBV27 and TRBJ2-1, with 14 bases fitting TRBD2. V lost 3 bases to trimming and J lost 9 bases; unmatched junction nucleotides: 4. Germline CDR1 and CDR2: MNHEY and SMNVEV (reference sequence). The CDR3 spans 15 residues. In nucleotides, the CDR3 is TGTGCCAGCAGTTTGGGGACTAGCGGGAGCAGTGAGCAGTTCTTC. This encodes CASSLGTSGSSEQFF.

The rearrangement joins TRBV27 to TRBJ2-1; a possible D gene is TRBD1 (5 bases). This CDR3 has 13 amino acids. Trimming left V 4 bases short and J 5 bases short, with 9 bases between. Looked up from germline, CDR1 is MNHEY and CDR2 is SMNVEV (reference sequence). The DNA of the CDR3 is TGTGCCAGCAGTTCAGGGCCAAACAATGAGCAGTTCTTC. Its protein product is CASSSGPNNEQFF.

The genes are TRBV6-5 and TRBJ1-1; 7 bases are shared with TRBD1. The CDR3 totals 14 residues. CDR1 MNHEY and CDR2 SVGAGI come from the germline V gene. J was trimmed by 8 bases and V by 3 bases; bases with no gene match: 9. The CDR3 DNA reads TGTGCCAGCAGTTATTTCAGGGACAGAAAAGAAGCTTTCTTT. Its translation is CASSYFRDRKEAFF.

The chain combines TRBV30 with TRBJ2-1, with D tentatively TRBD2 (5 bases). CDR1 GTSNPN and CDR2 SVGIG come from the germline V gene (reference sequence). Trimming took 8 bases from V and 0 from J, leaving 20 bases between them. CDR3 size: 16 residues. Here the CDR3 reads CAQPRIAGHSYNEQFF. The CDR3 coding sequence is TGTGCCCAACCTAGAATTGCGGGCCACTCCTACAATGAGCAGTTCTTC.